Presented here are 14 T cell receptor beta chains from one specimen sequenced in a study of monozygotic twins with inflammatory bowel disease. TCRdb reanalyzed the 5' RACE reads, giving one entry per CDR3 protein sequence and no DNA. This repertoire includes some 130,000 distinct CDR3 sequences. The sequencing input was blood. These receptors originate from a human donor with ulcerative colitis or Crohn's disease, or a healthy co-twin of an affected twin (not recorded which).

This chain joins TRBV10-3 and TRBJ1-2; TCRdb names TRBD1, which stays unverified in the absence of DNA. CDR1 and CDR2 (germline): ENHRY, SYGVKD. The CDR3 is made up of 17 amino acids. The CDR3 is CAISESLGQSLSYGYTF.

CDR3 loop: CSASPGQGVSEAFF. The chain joins TRBV20-1 to TRBJ1-1; the D gene TCRdb calls, TRBD1, cannot be checked with no DNA. The CDR3 extends over 14 amino acids. Germline-derived CDR1 and CDR2 are DFQATT and SNEGSKA (reference sequence).

This sequence joins TRBV5-4 and TRBJ2-3; TCRdb's D call of TRBD2 is untestable without DNA. CDR1 and CDR2 from the germline V gene are SGHNT and YYREEE (reference sequence). This CDR3 region has 15 residues. CDR3 region: CASSGAGGTTDTQYF.

This chain uses TRBV20-1 with TRBJ2-3; TCRdb outputs TRBD2, but without DNA this stays unchecked. The CDR3 has 15 residues. Germline V gives CDR1 DFQATT, CDR2 SNEGSKA (reference sequence). CDR3: CSARGVAGGAGTQYF.

The chain has TRBV9 and TRBJ2-7; the D call from TCRdb, TRBD1, cannot be confirmed without DNA. The CDR3 extends over 14 amino acids. CDR1 SGDLS and CDR2 YYNGEE come from the germline V gene. The CDR3 sequence: CASSPRDRAYEQYF. Full variable domain (rest looked up from reference TRBV9 and TRBJ2-7): DSGVTQTPKHLITATGQRVTLRCSPRSGDLSVYWYQQSLDQGLQFLIQYYNGEERAKGNILERFSAQQFPDLHSELNLSSLELGDSALYFCASSPRDRAYEQYFGPGTRLTVT.

V is TRBV5-6 and J is TRBJ2-7. Germline lookup yields CDR1 SGHDT and CDR2 YYEEEE. This CDR3 is built from 14 residues. The CDR3 reads CASSIGKLSYEQYF.

This chain uses TRBV4-2 with TRBJ2-1; TCRdb's D call of TRBD1 is untestable without DNA. Germline CDR1 is LGHNA and CDR2 is YNFKEQ. The CDR3 has 13 residues. The CDR3 spells CASSQMGTNEQFF.

The gene calls are TRBV5-1 and TRBJ1-3; without DNA, the TCRdb call of TRBD1 cannot be checked. Germline V CDR1 and CDR2: SGHRS, YFSETQ. CDR3 length: 15 residues. CDR3 region: CASSTTGLSGNTIYF. The full variable domain, rest sourced from reference TRBV5-1 and TRBJ1-3, is KAGVTQTPRYLIKTRGQQVTLSCSPISGHRSVSWYQQTPGQGLQFLFEYFSETQRNKGNFPGRFSGRQFSNSRSEMNVSTLELGDSALYLCASSTTGLSGNTIYFGEGSWLTVV.

The chain recombines TRBV5-6 with TRBJ2-7; checking the TCRdb D call of TRBD2 is not possible without DNA. This CDR3 spans 12 amino acids. Germline loops: CDR1 SGHDT, CDR2 YYEEEE. The CDR3 sequence is CASSGTEGEQYF.

The V call is TRBV5-1, the J call TRBJ1-3. CDR3 length: 14 amino acids. Germline V gene sequence: CDR1 SGHRS, CDR2 YFSETQ. The CDR3 loop reads CASSTAVSGNTIYF.

The chain employs TRBV11-3 and TRBJ1-1; TCRdb lists TRBD1, though no DNA is available to test this call. CDR3 length: 15 residues. Per germline, CDR1 SGHNT and CDR2 YENEEA. CDR3 residues: CASSSTGTRGTEAFF.

This sequence joins TRBV20-1 and TRBJ1-6. Germline values: CDR1 DFQATT, CDR2 SNEGSKA (reference sequence). The CDR3 has 13 amino acids. The CDR3 here is CSARQSYNSPLHF.

The chain joins TRBV11-1 to TRBJ2-7; TCRdb designates TRBD2, a call that cannot be tested without DNA. The CDR3 loop spans 19 amino acids. The germline gives CDR1 SGHAT, CDR2 FQDESV (reference sequence). CDR3 sequence: CASSLARGIAGGLGYEQYF.

The gene calls are TRBV19 and TRBJ1-6; TCRdb's assignment of TRBD1 cannot be checked, as there is no DNA. The CDR3 consists of 15 residues. Germline values: CDR1 LNHDA, CDR2 SQIVND (reference sequence). The CDR3: CASSVPGGQGSPLHF.